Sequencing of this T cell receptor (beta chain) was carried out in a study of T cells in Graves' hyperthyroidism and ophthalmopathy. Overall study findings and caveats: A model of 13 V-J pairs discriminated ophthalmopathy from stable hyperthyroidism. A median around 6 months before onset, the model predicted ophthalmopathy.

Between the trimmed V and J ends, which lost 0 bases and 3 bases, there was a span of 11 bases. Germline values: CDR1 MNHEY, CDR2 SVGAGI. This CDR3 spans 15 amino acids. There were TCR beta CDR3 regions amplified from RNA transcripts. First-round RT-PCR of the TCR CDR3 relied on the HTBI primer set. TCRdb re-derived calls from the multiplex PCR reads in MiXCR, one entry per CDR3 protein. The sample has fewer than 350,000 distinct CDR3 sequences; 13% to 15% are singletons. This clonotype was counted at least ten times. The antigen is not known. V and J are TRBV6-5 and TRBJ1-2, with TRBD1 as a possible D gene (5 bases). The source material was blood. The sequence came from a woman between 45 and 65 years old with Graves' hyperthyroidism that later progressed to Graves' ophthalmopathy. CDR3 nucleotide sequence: TGTGCCAGCAGTTACTCGGGCCAGGGAGACTATGGCTACACCTTC. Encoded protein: CASSYSGQGDYGYTF.